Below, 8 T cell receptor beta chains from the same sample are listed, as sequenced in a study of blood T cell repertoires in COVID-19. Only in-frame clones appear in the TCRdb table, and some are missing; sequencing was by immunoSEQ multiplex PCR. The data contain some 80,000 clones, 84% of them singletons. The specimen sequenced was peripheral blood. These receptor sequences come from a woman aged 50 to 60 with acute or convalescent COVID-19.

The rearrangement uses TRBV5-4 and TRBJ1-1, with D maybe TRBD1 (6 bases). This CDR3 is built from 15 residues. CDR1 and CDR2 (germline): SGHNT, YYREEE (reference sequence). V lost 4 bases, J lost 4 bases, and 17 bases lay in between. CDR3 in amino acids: CASSPRGGAGTEAFF. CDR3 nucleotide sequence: TGTGCCAGCAGCCCGCGCGGGGGGGCAGGCACTGAAGCTTTCTTT.

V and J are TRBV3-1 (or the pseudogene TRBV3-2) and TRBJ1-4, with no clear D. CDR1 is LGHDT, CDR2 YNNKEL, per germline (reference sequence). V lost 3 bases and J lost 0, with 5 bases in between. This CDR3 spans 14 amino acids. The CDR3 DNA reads TGTGCCAGCAGCCAGCAGGCAACTAATGAAAAACTGTTTTTT. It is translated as CASSQQATNEKLFF.

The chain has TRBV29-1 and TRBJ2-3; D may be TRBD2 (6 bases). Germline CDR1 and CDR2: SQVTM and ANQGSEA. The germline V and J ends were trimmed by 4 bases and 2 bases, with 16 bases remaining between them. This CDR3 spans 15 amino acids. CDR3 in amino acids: CSVVGGGLPTDTQYF. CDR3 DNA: TGCAGCGTTGTGGGGGGAGGTCTCCCCACAGATACGCAGTATTTT.

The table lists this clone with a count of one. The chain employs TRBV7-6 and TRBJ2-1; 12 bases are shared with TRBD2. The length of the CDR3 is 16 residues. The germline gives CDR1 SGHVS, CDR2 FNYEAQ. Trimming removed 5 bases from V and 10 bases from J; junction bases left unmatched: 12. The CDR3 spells CASSQEASGRAGEQFF. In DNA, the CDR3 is TGTGCCAGCAGCCAAGAGGCTAGCGGGAGGGCAGGGGAGCAGTTCTTC.

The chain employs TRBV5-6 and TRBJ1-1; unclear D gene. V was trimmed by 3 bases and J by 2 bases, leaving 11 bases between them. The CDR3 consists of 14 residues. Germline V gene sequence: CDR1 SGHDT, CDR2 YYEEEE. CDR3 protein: CASSYATANTEAFF. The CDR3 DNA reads TGTGCCAGCAGCTATGCTACAGCAAACACTGAAGCTTTCTTT.

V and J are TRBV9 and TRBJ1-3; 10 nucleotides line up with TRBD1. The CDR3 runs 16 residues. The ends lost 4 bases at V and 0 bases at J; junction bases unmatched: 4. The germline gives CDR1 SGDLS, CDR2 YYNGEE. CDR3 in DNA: TGTGCCAGCAGCCCCGGACAGGGGGTCTCTGGAAACACCATATATTTT. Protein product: CASSPGQGVSGNTIYF.

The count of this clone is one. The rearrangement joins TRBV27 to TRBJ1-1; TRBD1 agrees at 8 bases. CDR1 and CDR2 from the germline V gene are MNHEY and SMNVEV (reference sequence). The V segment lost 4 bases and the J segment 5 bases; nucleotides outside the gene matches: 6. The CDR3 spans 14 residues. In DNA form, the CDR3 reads TGTGCCAGCAGTTCCCGACAGGGGAGAACTGAAGCTTTCTTT. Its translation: CASSSRQGRTEAFF.

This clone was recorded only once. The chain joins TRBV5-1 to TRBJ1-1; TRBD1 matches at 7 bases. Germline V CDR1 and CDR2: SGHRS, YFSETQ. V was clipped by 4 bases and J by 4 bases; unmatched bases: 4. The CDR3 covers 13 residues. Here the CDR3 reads CASSKQGFTEAFF. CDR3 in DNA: TGCGCCAGCAGCAAACAGGGGTTCACTGAAGCTTTCTTT.